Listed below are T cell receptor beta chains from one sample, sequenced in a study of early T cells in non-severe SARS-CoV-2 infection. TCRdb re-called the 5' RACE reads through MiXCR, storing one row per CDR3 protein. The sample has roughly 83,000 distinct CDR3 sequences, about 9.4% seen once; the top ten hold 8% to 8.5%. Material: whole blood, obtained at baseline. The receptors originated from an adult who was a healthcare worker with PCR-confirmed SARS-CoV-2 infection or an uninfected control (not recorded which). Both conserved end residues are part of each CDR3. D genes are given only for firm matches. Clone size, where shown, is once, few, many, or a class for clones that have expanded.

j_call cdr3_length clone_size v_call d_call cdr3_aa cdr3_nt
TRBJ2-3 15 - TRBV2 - CASSEYGARTDTQYF TGTGCCAGCAGTGAATATGGAGCGAGGACAGATACGCAGTATTTT
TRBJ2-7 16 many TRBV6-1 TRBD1 CASSGRRTGAFGEQYF TGTGCCAGCAGTGGACGTCGGACAGGGGCTTTTGGCGAGCAGTACTTC
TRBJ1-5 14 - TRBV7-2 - CASSSVPMNQPQHF TGTGCCAGCAGCTCCGTCCCCATGAATCAGCCCCAGCATTTT
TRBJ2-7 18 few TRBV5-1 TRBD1 CASSLAPGTGGRGYEQYF TGCGCCAGCAGCTTGGCCCCCGGGACAGGGGGCCGGGGGTACGAGCAGTACTTC
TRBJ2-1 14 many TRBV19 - CASRTTGLHNEQFF TGTGCCAGTAGGACGACAGGACTCCACAATGAGCAGTTCTTC
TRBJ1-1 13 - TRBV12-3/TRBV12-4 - CASAVDRGTEAFF TGTGCCAGCGCCGTCGACCGGGGGACTGAAGCTTTCTTT
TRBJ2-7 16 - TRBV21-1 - CASSRTSPGTPLEQYF TGTGCCAGCAGCCGAACTTCCCCCGGGACCCCCCTCGAGCAGTACTTC
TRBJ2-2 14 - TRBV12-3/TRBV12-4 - CASSKSRSTGELFF TGTGCCAGCAGTAAGTCGCGGAGCACCGGGGAGCTGTTTTTT
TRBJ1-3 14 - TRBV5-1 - CASSLDISGNTIYF TGCGCCAGCAGCTTGGATATCTCTGGAAACACCATATATTTT
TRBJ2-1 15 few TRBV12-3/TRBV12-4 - CASSLGRGGYNEQFF TGTGCCAGCAGTTTAGGAAGGGGGGGATACAATGAGCAGTTCTTC
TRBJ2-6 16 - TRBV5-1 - CASSLAASSGANVLTF TGCGCCAGCAGCTTGGCCGCCTCCTCTGGGGCCAACGTCCTGACTTTC
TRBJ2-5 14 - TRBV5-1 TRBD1 CASSNDRVGETQYF TGCGCCAGCAGCAATGACAGGGTTGGCGAGACCCAGTACTTC
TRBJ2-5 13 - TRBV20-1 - CSAFLGRQETQYF TGCAGTGCTTTTTTGGGCAGACAAGAGACCCAGTACTTT
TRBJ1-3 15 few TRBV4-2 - CASSQDPGDRNTIYF TGTGCCAGCAGCCAAGATCCAGGGGATAGAAACACCATATATTTT
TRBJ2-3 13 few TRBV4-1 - CASSGAAMDTQYF TGCGCCAGCAGCGGGGCGGCTATGGATACGCAGTATTTT
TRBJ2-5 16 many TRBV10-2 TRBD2 CASRAAGGPSQETQYF TGCGCCAGCCGGGCAGCGGGAGGTCCGAGCCAAGAGACCCAGTACTTC
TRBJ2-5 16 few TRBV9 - CASSVNPIRMGETQYF TGTGCCAGCAGCGTGAACCCGATTCGAATGGGAGAGACCCAGTACTTC
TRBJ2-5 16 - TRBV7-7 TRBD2 CASSPGLAGRKETQYF TGTGCCAGCAGCCCTGGACTAGCGGGAAGAAAAGAGACCCAGTACTTC
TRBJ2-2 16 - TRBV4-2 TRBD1 CASSQDKGQGPGELFF TGTGCCAGCAGCCAAGATAAAGGACAGGGCCCCGGGGAGCTGTTTTTT
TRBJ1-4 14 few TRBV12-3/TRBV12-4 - CASSFKGGGEKLFF TGTGCCAGCAGTTTCAAGGGTGGGGGTGAAAAACTGTTTTTT
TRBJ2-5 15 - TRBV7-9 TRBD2 CASSSLAGVGETQYF TGTGCCAGCAGCTCACTAGCGGGAGTAGGAGAGACCCAGTACTTC
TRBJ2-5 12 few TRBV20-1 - CSARDRTETQYF TGCAGTGCTAGAGATAGGACGGAGACCCAGTACTTC
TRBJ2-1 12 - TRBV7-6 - CASNDGGQWQFF TGTGCCAGCAATGACGGGGGGCAGTGGCAGTTCTTC
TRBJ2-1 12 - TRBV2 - CASSVVYNEQFF TGTGCCAGCAGCGTAGTGTACAATGAGCAGTTCTTC
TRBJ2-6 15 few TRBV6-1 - CASSESLRGANVLTF TGTGCCAGCAGTGAATCCCTACGTGGGGCCAACGTCCTGACTTTC
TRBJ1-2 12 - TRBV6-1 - CASSEGNYGYTF TGTGCCAGCAGTGAAGGGAACTATGGCTACACCTTC
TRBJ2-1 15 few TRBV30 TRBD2 CATAPTSGIYNEQFF TGTGCCACCGCCCCCACTAGCGGAATTTACAATGAGCAGTTCTTC
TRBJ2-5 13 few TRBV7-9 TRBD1 CASSATGDRTQYF TGTGCCAGCAGCGCAACAGGGGACAGGACCCAGTACTTC
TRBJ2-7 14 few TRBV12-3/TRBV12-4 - CASSFTDSSYEQYF TGTGCCAGCAGTTTTACGGACAGCTCCTACGAGCAGTACTTC
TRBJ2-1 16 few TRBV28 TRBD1 CASSSPGTDIWNEQFF TGTGCCAGCAGTTCCCCCGGGACAGACATTTGGAATGAGCAGTTCTTC
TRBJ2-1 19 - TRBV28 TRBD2 CASSLNPGTSGSDYNEQFF TGTGCCAGCAGTTTGAACCCGGGGACTAGCGGGAGTGACTACAATGAGCAGTTCTTC
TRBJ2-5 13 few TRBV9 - CATRDHISETQYF TGTGCCACCCGGGACCACATCAGCGAGACCCAGTACTTC
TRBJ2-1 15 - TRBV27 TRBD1 CASSSGQGVLNEQFF TGTGCCAGCAGCTCCGGACAGGGAGTCTTAAATGAGCAGTTCTTC
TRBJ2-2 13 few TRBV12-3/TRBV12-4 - CASSYFRTGELFF TGTGCCAGCAGTTACTTCCGCACCGGGGAGCTGTTTTTT
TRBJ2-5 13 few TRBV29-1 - CSVGRAGEETQYF TGCAGCGTTGGTCGGGCCGGGGAGGAGACCCAGTACTTC
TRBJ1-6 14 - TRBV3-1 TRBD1 CASSQGTANSPLHF TGTGCCAGCAGCCAGGGGACAGCCAATTCACCCCTCCACTTT
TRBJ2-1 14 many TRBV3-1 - CASSLRPGADEQFF TGTGCCAGCAGCCTCCGCCCAGGGGCGGATGAGCAGTTCTTC
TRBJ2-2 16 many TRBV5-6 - CASSFQGQPEAGELFF TGTGCCAGCAGCTTCCAGGGCCAACCAGAGGCCGGGGAGCTGTTTTTT
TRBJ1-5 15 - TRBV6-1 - CASSEVGQPYQPQHF TGTGCCAGCAGTGAAGTCGGGCAGCCCTATCAGCCCCAGCATTTT
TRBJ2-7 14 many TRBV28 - CASSLRVLTYEQYF TGTGCCAGCAGTTTACGGGTCCTTACCTACGAGCAGTACTTC
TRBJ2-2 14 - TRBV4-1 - CASSQGLTTGELFF TGCGCCAGCAGCCAAGGGCTTACCACCGGGGAGCTGTTTTTT
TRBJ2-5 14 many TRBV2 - CASSLRQYQETQYF TGTGCCAGCAGTTTGCGACAGTACCAAGAGACCCAGTACTTC
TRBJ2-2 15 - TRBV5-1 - CASSLAGTDTGELFF TGCGCCAGCAGCTTGGCAGGGACCGACACCGGGGAGCTGTTTTTT
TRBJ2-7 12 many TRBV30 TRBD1 CAWGQASYEQYF TGTGCCTGGGGACAGGCCTCCTACGAGCAGTACTTC
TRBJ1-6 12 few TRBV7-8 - CASSPGDSPLHF TGTGCCAGCAGCCCTGGGGATTCACCCCTCCACTTT
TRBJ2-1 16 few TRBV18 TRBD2 CASSPPGGSRGNEQFF TGTGCCAGCTCACCACCGGGAGGGAGCCGAGGCAATGAGCAGTTCTTC
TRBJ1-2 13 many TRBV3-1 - CASSKKQGDGYTF TGTGCCAGCAGCAAGAAACAAGGGGATGGCTACACCTTC
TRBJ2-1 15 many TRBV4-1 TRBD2 CASSQKGAGVNEQFF TGCGCCAGCAGCCAAAAGGGAGCGGGAGTTAATGAGCAGTTCTTC
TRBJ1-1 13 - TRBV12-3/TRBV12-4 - CASSFVRNTEAFF TGTGCCAGCAGTTTCGTACGGAACACTGAAGCTTTCTTT